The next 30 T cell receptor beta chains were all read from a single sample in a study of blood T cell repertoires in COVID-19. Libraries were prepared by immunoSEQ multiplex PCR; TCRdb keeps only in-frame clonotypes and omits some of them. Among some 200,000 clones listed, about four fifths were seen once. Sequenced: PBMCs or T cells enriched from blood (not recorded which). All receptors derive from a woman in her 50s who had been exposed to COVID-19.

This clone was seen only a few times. The CDR3 coding sequence is TGTGCCAGTAGGCCCCCTGGAGGAGGCGAAAAACTGTTTTTT. Protein product: CASRPPGGGEKLFF. This rearrangement joins TRBV19 to TRBJ1-4; unclear D gene. V gave up 6 bases and J gave up 8 bases, with 16 bases separating them. The germline V gene has CDR1 LNHDA and CDR2 SQIVND (reference sequence). The CDR3 contains 14 residues.

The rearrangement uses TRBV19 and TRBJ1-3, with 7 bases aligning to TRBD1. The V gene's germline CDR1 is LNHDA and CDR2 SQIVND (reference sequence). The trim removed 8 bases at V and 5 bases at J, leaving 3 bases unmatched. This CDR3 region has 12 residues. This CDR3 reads CASGDRRNTIYF. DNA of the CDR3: TGTGCCAGTGGGGACAGACGAAACACCATATATTTT.

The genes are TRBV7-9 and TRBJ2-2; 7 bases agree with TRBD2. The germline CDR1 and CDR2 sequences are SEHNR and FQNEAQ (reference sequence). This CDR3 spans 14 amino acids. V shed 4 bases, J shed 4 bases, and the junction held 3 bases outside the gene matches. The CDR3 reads CASSSGTITGELFF. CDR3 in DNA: TGTGCCAGCAGCTCTGGGACTATCACCGGGGAGCTGTTTTTT.

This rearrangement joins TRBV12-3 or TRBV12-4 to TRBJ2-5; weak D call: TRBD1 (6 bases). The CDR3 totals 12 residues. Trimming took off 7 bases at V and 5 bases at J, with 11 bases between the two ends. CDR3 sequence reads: CASTGARETQYF. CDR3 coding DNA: TGTGCCAGCACAGGGGCGAGGGAGACCCAGTACTTC.

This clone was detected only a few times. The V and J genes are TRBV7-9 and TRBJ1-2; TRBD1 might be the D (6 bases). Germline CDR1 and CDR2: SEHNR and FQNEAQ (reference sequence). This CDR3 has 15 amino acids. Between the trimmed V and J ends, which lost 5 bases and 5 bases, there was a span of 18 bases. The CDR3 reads CASSLWTDPKYGYTF. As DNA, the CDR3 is TGTGCCAGCAGCCTTTGGACAGACCCCAAGTATGGCTACACCTTC.

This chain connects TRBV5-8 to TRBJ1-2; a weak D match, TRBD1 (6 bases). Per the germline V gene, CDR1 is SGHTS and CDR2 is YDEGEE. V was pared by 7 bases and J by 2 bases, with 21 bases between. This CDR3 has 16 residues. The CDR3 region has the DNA TGTGCCAGCGTTCCGGTTTGGGGGCAGGAGAACTATGGCTACACCTTC. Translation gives CASVPVWGQENYGYTF.

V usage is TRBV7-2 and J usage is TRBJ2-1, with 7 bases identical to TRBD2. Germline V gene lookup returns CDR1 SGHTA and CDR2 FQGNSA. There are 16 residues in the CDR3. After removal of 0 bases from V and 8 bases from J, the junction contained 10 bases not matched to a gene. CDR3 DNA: TGTGCCAGCAGCTTAGCGCGGACTAGGAATACCCATGAGCAGTTCTTC. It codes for CASSLARTRNTHEQFF.

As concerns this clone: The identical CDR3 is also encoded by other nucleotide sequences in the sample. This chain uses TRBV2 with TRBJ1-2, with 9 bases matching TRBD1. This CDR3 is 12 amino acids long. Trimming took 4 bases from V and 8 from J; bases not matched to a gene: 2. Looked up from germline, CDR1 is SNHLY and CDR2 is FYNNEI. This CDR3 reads CASSGDRDGYTF. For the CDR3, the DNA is TGTGCCAGCAGTGGGGACAGGGACGGCTACACCTTC.

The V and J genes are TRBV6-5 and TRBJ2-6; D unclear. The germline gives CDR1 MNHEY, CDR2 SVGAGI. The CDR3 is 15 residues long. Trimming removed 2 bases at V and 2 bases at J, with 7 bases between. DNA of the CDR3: TGTGCCAGCAGTTACGGCTTGGCTGGGGCCAACGTCCTGACTTTC. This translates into CASSYGLAGANVLTF.

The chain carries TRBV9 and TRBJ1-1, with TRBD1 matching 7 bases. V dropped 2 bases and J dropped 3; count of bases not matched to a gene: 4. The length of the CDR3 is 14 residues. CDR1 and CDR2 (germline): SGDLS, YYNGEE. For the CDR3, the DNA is TGTGCCAGCAGCGTGACAGGGCACGACACTGAAGCTTTCTTT. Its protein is CASSVTGHDTEAFF.

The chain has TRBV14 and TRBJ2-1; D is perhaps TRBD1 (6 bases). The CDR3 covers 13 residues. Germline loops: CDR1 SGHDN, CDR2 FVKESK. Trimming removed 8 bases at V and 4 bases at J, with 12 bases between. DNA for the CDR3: TGTGCCAGCGGAGGACAGTATTACAATGAGCAGTTCTTC. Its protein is CASGGQYYNEQFF.

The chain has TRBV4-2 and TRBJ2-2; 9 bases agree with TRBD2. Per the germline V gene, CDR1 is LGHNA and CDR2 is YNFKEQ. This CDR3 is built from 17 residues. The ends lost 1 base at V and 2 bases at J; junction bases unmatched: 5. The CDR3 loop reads CASSQGGGLANTGELFF. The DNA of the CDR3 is TGTGCCAGCAGCCAAGGAGGGGGACTAGCAAACACCGGGGAGCTGTTTTTT.

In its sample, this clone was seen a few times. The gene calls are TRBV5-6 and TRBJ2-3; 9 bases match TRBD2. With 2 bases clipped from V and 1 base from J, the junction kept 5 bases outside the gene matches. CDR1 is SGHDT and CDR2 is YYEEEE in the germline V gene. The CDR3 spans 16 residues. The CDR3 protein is CASSFPSGVRTDTQYF. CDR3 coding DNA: TGTGCCAGCAGCTTTCCTAGCGGGGTCCGCACAGATACGCAGTATTTT.

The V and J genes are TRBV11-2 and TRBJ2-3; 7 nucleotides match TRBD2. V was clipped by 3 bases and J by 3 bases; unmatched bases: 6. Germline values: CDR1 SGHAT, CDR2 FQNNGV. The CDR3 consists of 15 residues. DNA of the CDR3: TGTGCCAGCAGCTTTAAGCGGGGTGAAACAGATACGCAGTATTTT. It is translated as CASSFKRGETDTQYF. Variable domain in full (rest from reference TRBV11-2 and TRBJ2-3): EAGVAQSPRYKIIEKRQSVAFWCNPISGHATLYWYQQILGQGPKLLIQFQNNGVVDDSQLPKDRFSAERLKGVDSTLKIQPAKLEDSAVYLCASSFKRGETDTQYFGPGTRLTVL.

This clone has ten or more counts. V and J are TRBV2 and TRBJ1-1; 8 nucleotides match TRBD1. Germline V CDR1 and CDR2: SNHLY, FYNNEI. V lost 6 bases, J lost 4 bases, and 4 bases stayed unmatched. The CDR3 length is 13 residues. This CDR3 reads CASRRQGLTEAFF. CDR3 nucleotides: TGTGCCAGCAGGCGACAGGGGCTCACTGAAGCTTTCTTT. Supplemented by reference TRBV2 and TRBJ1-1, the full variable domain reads EPEVTQTPSHQVTQMGQEVILRCVPISNHLYFYWYRQILGQKVEFLVSFYNNEISEKSEIFDDQFSVERPDGSNFTLKIRSTKLEDSAMYFCASRRQGLTEAFFGQGTRLTVV.

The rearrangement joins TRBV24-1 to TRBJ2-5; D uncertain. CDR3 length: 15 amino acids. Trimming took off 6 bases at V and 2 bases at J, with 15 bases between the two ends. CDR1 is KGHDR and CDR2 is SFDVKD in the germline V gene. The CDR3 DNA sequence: TGTGCCACCAGTTCCACTTACGCTTCTCAAGAGACCCAGTACTTC. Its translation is CATSSTYASQETQYF.

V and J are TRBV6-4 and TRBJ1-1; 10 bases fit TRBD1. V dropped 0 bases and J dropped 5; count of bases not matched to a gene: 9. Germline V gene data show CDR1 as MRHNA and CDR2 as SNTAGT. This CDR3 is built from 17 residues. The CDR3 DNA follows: TGTGCCAGCAGTGACTCCCCCCTCTTGGACAGGGGGACTGAAGCTTTCTTT. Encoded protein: CASSDSPLLDRGTEAFF.

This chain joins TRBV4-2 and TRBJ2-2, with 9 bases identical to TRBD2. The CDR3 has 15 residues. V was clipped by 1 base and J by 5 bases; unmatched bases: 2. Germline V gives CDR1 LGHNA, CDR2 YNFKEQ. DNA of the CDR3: TGTGCCAGCAGCCAAGTAACTAGCGGGACCGGGGAGCTGTTTTTT. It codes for CASSQVTSGTGELFF.

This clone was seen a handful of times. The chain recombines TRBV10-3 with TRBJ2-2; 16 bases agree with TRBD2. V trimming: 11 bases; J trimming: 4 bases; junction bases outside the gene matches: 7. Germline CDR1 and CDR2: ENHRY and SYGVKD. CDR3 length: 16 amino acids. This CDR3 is CASGLAGGPRTGELFF. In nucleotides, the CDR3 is TGTGCCTCGGGACTAGCGGGGGGGCCGCGCACCGGGGAGCTGTTTTTT.

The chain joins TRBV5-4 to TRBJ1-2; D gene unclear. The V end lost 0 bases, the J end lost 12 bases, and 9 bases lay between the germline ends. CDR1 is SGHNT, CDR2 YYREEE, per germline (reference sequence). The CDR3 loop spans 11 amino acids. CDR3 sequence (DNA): TGTGCCAGCAGCTTGGGTTCGCGGAACACCTTC. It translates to CASSLGSRNTF.

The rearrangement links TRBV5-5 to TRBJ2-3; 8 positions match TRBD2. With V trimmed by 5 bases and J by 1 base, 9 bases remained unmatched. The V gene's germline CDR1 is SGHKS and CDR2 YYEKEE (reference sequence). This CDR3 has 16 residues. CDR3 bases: TGTGCCAGCAGTCGACCCACTAGCGGAGGCACAGATACGCAGTATTTT. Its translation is CASSRPTSGGTDTQYF.

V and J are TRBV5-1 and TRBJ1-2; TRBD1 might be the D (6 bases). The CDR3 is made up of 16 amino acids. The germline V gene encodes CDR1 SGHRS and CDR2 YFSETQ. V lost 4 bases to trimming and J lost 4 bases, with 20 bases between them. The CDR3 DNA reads TGCGCCAGCAGCGGCGGACAGACACAAACCAGCTATGGCTACACCTTC. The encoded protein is CASSGGQTQTSYGYTF.

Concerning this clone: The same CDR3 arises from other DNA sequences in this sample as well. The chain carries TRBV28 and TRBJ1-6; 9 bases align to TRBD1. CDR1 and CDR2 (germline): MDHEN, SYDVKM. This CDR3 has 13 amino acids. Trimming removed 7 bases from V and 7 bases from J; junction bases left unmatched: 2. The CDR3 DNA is TGTGCCAGCACGGGACAGGGAAATTCACCCCTCCACTTT. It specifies CASTGQGNSPLHF.

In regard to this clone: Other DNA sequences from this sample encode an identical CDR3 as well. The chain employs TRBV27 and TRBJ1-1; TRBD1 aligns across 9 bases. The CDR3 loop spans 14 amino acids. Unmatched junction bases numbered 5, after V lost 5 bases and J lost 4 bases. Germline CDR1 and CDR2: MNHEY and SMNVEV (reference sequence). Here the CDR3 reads CASSLRQGGTEAFF. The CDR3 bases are TGTGCCAGCAGTCTAAGACAGGGGGGCACTGAAGCTTTCTTT.

CDR3 in amino acids: CASSSGGAGYGYTF. CDR3 bases: TGTGCCAGCAGCTCAGGGGGCGCCGGCTATGGCTACACCTTC. V is TRBV7-9 and J is TRBJ1-2; 8 bases are a match to TRBD1. V lost 4 bases and J lost 4; bases outside the gene matches: 5. CDR1 SEHNR and CDR2 FQNEAQ come from the germline V gene (reference sequence). This CDR3 region has 14 residues.

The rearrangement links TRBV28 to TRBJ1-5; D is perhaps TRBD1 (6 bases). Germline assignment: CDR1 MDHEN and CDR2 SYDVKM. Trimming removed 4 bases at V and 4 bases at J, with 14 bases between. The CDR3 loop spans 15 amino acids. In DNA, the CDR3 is TGTGCCAGCAGTTCACTGACAGGAGGAAATCAGCCCCAGCATTTT. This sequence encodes CASSSLTGGNQPQHF.

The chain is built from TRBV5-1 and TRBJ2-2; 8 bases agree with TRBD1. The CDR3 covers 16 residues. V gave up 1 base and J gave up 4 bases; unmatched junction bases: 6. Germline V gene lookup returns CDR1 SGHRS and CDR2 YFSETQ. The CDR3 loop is CASSLFRGLSTGELFF. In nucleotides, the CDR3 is TGCGCCAGCAGCTTGTTCAGGGGGCTTTCCACCGGGGAGCTGTTTTTT. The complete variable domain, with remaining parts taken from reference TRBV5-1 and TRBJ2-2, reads KAGVTQTPRYLIKTRGQQVTLSCSPISGHRSVSWYQQTPGQGLQFLFEYFSETQRNKGNFPGRFSGRQFSNSRSEMNVSTLELGDSALYLCASSLFRGLSTGELFFGEGSRLTVL.

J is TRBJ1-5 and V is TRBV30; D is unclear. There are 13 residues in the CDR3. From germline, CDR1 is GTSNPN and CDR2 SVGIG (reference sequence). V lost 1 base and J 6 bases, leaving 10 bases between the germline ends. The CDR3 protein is CAWSDPGSQPQHF. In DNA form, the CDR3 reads TGTGCCTGGAGTGACCCGGGGAGTCAGCCCCAGCATTTT. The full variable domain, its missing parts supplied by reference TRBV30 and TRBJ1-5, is SQTIHQWPATLVQPVGSPLSLECTVEGTSNPNLYWYRQAAGRGLQLLFYSVGIGQISSEVPQNLSASRPQDRQFILSSKKLLLSDSGFYLCAWSDPGSQPQHFGDGTRLSIL.

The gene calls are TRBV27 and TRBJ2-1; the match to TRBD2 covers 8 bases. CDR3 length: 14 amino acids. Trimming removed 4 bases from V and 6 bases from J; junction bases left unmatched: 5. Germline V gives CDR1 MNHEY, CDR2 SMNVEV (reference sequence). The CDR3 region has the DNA TGTGCCAGCAGTTGGGAGGGACTAGGCAATGAGCAGTTCTTC. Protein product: CASSWEGLGNEQFF.

The CDR3 DNA reads as TGTGCCACCTCAGGGGGAGGCAATCAGCCCCAGCATTTT. This translates into CATSGGGNQPQHF. V is TRBV27 and J is TRBJ1-5, with 7 bases that match TRBD1. Trimming cost V 10 bases and J 2 bases; bases outside gene matches: 5. The CDR3 runs to 13 residues. CDR1 is MNHEY and CDR2 is SMNVEV in the germline V gene (reference sequence).